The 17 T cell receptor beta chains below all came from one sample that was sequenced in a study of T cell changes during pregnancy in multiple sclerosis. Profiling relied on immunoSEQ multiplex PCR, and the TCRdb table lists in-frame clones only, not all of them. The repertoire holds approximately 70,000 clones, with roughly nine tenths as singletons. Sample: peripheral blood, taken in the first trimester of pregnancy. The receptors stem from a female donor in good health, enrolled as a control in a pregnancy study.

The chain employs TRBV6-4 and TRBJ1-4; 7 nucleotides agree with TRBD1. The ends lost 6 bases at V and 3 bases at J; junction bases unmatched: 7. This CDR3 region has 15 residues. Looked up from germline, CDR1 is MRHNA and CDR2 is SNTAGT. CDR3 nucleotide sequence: TGTGCCAGCAGGCCGTACAGGGGTTCTAATGAAAAACTGTTTTTT. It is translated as CASRPYRGSNEKLFF.

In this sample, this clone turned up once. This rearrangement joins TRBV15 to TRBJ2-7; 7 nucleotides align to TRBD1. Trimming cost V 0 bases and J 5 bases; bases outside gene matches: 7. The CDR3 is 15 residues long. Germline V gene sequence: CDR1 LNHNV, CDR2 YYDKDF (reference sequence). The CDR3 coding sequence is TGTGCCACCAGCAGAGATCTCGGGACAGCGGACGAGCAGTACTTC. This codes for CATSRDLGTADEQYF.

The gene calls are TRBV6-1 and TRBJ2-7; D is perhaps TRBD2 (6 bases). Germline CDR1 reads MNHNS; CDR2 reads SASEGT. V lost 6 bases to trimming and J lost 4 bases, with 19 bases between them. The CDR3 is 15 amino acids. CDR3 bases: TGTGCCAGCAGCCCCGTGGAGGGAGGATTGTACGAGCAGTACTTC. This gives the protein CASSPVEGGLYEQYF.

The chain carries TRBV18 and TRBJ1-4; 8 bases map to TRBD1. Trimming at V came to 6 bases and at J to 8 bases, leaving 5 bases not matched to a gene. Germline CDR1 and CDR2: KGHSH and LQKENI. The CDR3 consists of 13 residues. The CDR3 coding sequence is TGTGCCAGCTCCAGGGGGCGAGACGAAAAACTGTTTTTT. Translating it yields CASSRGRDEKLFF.

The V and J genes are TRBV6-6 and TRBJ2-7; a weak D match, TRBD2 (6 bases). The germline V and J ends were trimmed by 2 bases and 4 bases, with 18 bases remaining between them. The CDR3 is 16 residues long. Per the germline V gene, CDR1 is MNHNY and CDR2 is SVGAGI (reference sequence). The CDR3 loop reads CASSYPTGTGGYEQYF. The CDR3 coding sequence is TGTGCCAGCAGTTACCCCACCGGGACCGGGGGTTACGAGCAGTACTTC.

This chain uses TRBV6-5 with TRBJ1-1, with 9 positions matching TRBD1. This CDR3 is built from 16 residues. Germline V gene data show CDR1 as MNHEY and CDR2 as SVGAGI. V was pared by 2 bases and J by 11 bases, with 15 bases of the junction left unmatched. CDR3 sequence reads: CASSYRGTGQGGEAFF. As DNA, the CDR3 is TGTGCCAGCAGTTACCGAGGGACAGGGCAGGGCGGGGAGGCTTTCTTT.

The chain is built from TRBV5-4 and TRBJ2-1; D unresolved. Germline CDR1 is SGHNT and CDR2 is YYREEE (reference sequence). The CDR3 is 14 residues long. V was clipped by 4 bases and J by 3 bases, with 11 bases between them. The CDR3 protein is CASSRSDGYNEQFF. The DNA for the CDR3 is TGTGCCAGCAGCAGGAGCGACGGCTACAATGAGCAGTTCTTC.

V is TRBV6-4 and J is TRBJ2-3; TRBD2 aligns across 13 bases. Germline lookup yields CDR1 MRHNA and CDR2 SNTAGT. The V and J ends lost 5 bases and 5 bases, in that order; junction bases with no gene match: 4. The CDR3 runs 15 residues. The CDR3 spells CASSPGLAGRDTQYF. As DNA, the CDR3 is TGTGCCAGCAGTCCGGGACTAGCGGGGCGAGATACGCAGTATTTT.

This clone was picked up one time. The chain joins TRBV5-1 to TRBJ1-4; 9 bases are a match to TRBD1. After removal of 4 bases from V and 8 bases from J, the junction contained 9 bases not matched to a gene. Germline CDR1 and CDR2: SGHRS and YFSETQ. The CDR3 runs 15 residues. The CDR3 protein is CASSLRDRVSEKLFF. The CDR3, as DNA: TGCGCCAGCAGCCTCCGGGACAGGGTCTCCGAAAAACTGTTTTTT.

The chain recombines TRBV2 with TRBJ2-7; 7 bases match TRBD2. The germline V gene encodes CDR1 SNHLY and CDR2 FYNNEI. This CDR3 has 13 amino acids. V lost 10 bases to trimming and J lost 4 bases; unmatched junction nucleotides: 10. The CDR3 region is CATGGEGRYEQYF. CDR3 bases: TGTGCCACAGGAGGGGAGGGCCGGTACGAGCAGTACTTC.

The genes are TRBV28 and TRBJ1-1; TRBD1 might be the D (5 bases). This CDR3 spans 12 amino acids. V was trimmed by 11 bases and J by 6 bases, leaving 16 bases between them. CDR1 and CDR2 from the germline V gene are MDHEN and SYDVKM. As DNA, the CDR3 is TGTGCCTCCAGGGAATTCGGCGCTGAAGCTTTCTTT. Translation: CASREFGAEAFF.

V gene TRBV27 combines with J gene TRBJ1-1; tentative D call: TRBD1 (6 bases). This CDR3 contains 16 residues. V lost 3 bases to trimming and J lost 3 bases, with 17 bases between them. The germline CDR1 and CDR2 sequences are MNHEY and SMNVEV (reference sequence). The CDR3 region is CASSFPRTDSYTEAFF. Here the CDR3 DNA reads TGTGCCAGCAGTTTCCCGCGGACGGACAGCTACACTGAAGCTTTCTTT.

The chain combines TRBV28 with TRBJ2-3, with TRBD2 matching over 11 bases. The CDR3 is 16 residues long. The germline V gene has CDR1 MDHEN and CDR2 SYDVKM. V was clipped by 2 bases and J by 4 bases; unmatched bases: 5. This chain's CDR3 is CASSLRSGRGADTQYF. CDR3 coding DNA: TGTGCCAGCAGTTTACGTAGCGGGAGGGGCGCAGATACGCAGTATTTT.

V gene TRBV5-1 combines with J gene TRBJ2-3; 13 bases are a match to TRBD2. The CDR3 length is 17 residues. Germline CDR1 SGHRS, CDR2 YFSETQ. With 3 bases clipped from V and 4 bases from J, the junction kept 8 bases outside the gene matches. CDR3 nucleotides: TGCGCCAGCAGCTCGGGACTAGCGGGATTAGTGGCAGATACGCAGTATTTT. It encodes CASSSGLAGLVADTQYF.

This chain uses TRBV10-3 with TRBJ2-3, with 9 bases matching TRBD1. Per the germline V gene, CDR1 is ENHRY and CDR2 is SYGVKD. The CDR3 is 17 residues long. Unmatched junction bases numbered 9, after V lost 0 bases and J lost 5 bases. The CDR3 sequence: CAISESTWGQGQDTQYF. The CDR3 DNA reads TGTGCCATCAGTGAGTCGACATGGGGACAGGGTCAAGATACGCAGTATTTT.

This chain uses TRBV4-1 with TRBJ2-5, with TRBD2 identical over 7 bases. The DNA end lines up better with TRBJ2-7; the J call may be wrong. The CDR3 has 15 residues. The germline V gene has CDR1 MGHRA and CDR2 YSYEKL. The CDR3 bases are TGCGCCAGCAGCCAGATGGGACTACCTTCCTACGAGCAGTACTTC. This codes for CASSQMGLPSYEQYF.

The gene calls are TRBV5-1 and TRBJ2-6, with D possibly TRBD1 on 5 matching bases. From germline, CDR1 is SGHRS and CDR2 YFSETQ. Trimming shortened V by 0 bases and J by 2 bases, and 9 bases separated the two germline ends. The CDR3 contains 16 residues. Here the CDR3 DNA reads TGCGCCAGCAGCTTGGGCCCAGGGACTGGGGCCAACGTCCTGACTTTC. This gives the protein CASSLGPGTGANVLTF.